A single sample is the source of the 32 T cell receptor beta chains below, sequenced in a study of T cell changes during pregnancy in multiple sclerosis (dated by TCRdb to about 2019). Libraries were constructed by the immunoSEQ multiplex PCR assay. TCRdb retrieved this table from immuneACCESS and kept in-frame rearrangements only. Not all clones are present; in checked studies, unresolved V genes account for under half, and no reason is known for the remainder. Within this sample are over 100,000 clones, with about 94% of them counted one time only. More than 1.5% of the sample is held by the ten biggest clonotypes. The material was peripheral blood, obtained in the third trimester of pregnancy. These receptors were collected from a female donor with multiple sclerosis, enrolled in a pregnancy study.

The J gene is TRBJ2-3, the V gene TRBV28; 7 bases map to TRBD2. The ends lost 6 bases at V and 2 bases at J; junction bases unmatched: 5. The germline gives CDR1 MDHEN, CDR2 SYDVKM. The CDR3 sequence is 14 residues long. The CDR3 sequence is CASRGGSYTDTQYF. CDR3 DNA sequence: TGTGCCAGCAGGGGGGGGAGCTACACAGATACGCAGTATTTT.

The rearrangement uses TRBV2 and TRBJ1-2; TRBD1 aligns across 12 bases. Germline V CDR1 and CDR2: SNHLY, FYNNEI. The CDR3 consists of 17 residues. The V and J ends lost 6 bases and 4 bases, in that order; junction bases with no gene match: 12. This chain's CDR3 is CASRAGDRGLWAYGYTF. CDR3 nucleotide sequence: TGTGCCAGCAGGGCCGGGGACAGGGGGCTTTGGGCCTATGGCTACACCTTC. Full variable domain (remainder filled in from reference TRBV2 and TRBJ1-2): EPEVTQTPSHQVTQMGQEVILRCVPISNHLYFYWYRQILGQKVEFLVSFYNNEISEKSEIFDDQFSVERPDGSNFTLKIRSTKLEDSAMYFCASRAGDRGLWAYGYTFGSGTRLTVV.

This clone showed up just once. The CDR3 bases are TGTGCCAGCAGCCCCAGACTAGCGGGGGTATACGAGCAGTACTTC. Protein: CASSPRLAGVYEQYF. The chain combines TRBV7-2 with TRBJ2-7; TRBD2 matches 12 bases. The CDR3 extends over 15 amino acids. Germline values: CDR1 SGHTA, CDR2 FQGNSA. V shed 5 bases, J shed 4 bases, and the junction held 6 bases outside the gene matches.

The CDR3 DNA follows: TGCGCCAGCAGCTTGGCCGCAGCAACTAATGAAAAACTGTTTTTT. This translates into CASSLAAATNEKLFF. This rearrangement joins TRBV5-1 to TRBJ1-4; D is uncertain. Trimming left V 0 bases short and J 0 bases short, with 6 bases between. Germline V gives CDR1 SGHRS, CDR2 YFSETQ. The CDR3 runs to 15 residues.

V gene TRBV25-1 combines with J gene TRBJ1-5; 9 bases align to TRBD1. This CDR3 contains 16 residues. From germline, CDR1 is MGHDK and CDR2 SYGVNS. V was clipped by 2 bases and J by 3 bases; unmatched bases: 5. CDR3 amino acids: CASSEEGQGFNQPQHF. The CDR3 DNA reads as TGTGCCAGCAGTGAAGAAGGACAGGGGTTCAATCAGCCCCAGCATTTT. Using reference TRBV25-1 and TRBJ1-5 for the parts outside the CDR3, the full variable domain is EADIYQTPRYLVIGTGKKITLECSQTMGHDKMYWYQQDPGMELHLIHYSYGVNSTEKGDLSSESTVSRIRTEHFPLTLESARPSHTSQYLCASSEEGQGFNQPQHFGDGTRLSIL.

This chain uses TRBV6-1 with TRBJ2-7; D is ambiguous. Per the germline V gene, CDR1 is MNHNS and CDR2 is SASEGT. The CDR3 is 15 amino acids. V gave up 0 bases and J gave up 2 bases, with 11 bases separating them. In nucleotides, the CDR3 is TGTGCCAGCAGTGAAGCCTACAGATATACCTACGAGCAGTACTTC. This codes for CASSEAYRYTYEQYF.

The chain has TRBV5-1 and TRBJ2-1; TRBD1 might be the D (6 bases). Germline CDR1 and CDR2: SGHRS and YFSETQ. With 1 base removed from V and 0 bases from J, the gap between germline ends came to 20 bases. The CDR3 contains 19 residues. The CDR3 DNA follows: TGCGCCAGCAGCTTGCAAAACAGGGTCATACCCAGCTCCTACAATGAGCAGTTCTTC. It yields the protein CASSLQNRVIPSSYNEQFF.

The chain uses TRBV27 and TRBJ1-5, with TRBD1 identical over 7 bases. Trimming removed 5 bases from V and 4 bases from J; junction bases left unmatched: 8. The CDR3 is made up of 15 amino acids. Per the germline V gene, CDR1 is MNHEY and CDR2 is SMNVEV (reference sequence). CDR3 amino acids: CASSVRRDSNQPQHF. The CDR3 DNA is TGTGCCAGCAGTGTCCGGAGGGACAGTAATCAGCCCCAGCATTTT.

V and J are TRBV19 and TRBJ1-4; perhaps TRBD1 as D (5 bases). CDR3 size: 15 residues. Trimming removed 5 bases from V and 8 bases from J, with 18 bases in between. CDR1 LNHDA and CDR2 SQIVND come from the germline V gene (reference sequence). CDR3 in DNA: TGTGCCAGTAGTCGACCGCAGCGGGGGGACGAAAAACTGTTTTTT. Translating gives CASSRPQRGDEKLFF.

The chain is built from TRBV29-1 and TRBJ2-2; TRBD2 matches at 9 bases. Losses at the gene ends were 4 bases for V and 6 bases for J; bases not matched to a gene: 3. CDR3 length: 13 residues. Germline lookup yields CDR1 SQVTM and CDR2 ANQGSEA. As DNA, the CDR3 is TGCAGCGTTGTTAGCGGGGGCGCCGGGGAGCTGTTTTTT. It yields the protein CSVVSGGAGELFF.

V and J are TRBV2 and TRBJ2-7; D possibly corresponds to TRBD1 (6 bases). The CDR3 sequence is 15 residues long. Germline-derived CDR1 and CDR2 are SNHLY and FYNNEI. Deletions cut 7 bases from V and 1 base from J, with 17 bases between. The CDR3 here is CASIWTVDTSYEQYF. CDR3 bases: TGTGCCAGCATTTGGACAGTGGACACATCCTACGAGCAGTACTTC. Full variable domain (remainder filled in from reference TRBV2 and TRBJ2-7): EPEVTQTPSHQVTQMGQEVILRCVPISNHLYFYWYRQILGQKVEFLVSFYNNEISEKSEIFDDQFSVERPDGSNFTLKIRSTKLEDSAMYFCASIWTVDTSYEQYFGPGTRLTVT.

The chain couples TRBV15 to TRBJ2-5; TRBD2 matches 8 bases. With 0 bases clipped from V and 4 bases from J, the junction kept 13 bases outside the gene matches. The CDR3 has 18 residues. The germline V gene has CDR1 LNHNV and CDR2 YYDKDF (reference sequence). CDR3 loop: CATSRDLERAGEGETQYF. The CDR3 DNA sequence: TGTGCCACCAGCAGAGATTTAGAACGAGCGGGAGAAGGAGAGACCCAGTACTTC.

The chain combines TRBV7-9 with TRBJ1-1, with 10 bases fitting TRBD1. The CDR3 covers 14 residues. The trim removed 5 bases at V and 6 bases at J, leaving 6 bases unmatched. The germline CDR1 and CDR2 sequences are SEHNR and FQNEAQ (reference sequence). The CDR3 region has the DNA TGTGCCAGCAGCACCGACAGGGGGCATTCTGAAGCTTTCTTT. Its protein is CASSTDRGHSEAFF.

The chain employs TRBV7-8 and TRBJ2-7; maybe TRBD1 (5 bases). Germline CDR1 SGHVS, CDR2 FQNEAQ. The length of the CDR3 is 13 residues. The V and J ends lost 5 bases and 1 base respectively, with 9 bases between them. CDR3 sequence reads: CASSTRQSYEQYF. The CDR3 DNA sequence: TGTGCCAGCAGCACGCGACAGTCCTACGAGCAGTACTTC.

CDR3 sequence: CASSPRTSMEAYGYTF. CDR3 nucleotides: TGCGCCAGCAGCCCGCGGACCTCAATGGAGGCCTATGGCTACACCTTC. The chain combines TRBV5-1 with TRBJ1-2; D not certain. V dropped 4 bases and J dropped 4 bases, with 20 bases sitting between them. Germline V gives CDR1 SGHRS, CDR2 YFSETQ. CDR3 size: 16 residues.

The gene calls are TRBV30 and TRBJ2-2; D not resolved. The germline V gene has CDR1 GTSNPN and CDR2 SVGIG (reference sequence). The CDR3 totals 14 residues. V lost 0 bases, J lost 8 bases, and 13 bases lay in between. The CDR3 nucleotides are TGTGCCTGGAGTGTGTTCAGTGCAAGAGGGGAGCTGTTTTTT. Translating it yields CAWSVFSARGELFF. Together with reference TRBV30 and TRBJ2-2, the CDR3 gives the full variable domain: SQTIHQWPATLVQPVGSPLSLECTVEGTSNPNLYWYRQAAGRGLQLLFYSVGIGQISSEVPQNLSASRPQDRQFILSSKKLLLSDSGFYLCAWSVFSARGELFFGEGSRLTVL.

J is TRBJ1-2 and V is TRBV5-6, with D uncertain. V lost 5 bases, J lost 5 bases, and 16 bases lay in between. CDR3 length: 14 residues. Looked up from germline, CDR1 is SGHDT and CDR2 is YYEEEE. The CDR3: CASSSTGSNYGYTF. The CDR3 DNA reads TGTGCCAGCAGTTCAACCGGGAGCAATTATGGCTACACCTTC.

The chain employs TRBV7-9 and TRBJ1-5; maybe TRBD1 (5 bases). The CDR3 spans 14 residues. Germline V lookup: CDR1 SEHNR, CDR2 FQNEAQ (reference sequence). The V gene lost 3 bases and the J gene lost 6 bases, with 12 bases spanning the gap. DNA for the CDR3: TGTGCCAGCAGCTTGGGGGGTTTAGGTCAGCCCCAGCATTTT. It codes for CASSLGGLGQPQHF.

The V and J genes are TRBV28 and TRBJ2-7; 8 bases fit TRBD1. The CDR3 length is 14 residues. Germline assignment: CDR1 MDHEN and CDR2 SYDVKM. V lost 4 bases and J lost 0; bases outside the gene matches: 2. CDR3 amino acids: CASSSQGASYEQYF. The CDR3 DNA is TGTGCCAGCAGTTCCCAGGGGGCCTCCTACGAGCAGTACTTC.

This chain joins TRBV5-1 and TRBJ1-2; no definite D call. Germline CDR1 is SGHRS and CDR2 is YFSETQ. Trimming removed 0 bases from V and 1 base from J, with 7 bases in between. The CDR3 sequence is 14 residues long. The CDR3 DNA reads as TGCGCCAGCAGCTTGGGTGGAGGTAACTATGGCTACACCTTC. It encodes CASSLGGGNYGYTF.

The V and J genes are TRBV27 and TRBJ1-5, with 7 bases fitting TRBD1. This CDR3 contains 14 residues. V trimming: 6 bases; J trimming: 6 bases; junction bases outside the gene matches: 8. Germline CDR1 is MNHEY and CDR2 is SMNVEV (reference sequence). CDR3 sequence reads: CASSLQGRGQPQHF. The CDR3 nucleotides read TGTGCCAGCAGCCTACAGGGGAGAGGTCAGCCCCAGCATTTT.

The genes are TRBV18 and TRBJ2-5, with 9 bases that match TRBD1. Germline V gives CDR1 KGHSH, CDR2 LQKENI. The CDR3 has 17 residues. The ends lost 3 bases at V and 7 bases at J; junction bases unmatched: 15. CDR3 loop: CASSPQAGTGLKGTQYF. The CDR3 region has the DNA TGTGCCAGCTCACCTCAGGCCGGGACAGGGTTAAAGGGGACCCAGTACTTC.

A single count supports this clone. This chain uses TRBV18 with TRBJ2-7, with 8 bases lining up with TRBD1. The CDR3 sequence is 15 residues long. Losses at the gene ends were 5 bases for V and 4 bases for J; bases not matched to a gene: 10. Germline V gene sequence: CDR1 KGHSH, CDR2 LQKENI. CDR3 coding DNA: TGTGCCAGCTCATACACGGGACAGGCATCTTACGAGCAGTACTTC. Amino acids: CASSYTGQASYEQYF. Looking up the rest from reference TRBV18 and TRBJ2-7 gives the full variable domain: NAGVMQNPRHLVRRRGQEARLRCSPMKGHSHVYWYRQLPEEGLKFMVYLQKENIIDESGMPKERFSAEFPKEGPSILRIQQVVRGDSAAYFCASSYTGQASYEQYFGPGTRLTVT.

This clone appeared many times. This CDR3 reads CASSQTGGVQPQHF. The CDR3 region has the DNA TGTGCCAGCAGCCAAACAGGGGGCGTTCAGCCCCAGCATTTT. The rearrangement links TRBV11-2 to TRBJ1-5, with 9 bases matching TRBD1. With V trimmed by 5 bases and J by 6 bases, 5 bases remained unmatched. Germline CDR1 is SGHAT and CDR2 is FQNNGV. The CDR3 sequence is 14 residues long.

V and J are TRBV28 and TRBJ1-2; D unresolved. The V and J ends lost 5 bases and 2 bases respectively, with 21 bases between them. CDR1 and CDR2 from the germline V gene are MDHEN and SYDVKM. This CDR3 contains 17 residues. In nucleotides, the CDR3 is TGTGCCAGCAGTATCGGGGATCCCTCTCCAAGGAACTATGGCTACACCTTC. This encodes CASSIGDPSPRNYGYTF.

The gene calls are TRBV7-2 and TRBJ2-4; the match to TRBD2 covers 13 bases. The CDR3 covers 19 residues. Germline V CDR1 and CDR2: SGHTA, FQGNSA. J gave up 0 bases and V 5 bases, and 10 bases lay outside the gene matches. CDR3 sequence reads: CASSTPGLAGPLAKNIQYF. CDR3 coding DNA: TGTGCCAGCAGCACCCCGGGACTAGCGGGGCCTCTAGCCAAAAACATTCAGTACTTC.

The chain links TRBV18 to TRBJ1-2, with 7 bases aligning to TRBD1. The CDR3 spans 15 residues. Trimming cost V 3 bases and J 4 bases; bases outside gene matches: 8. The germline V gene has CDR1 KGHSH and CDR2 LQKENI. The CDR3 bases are TGTGCCAGCTCACCCCTCCCAGAGGGGGCCTATGGCTACACCTTC. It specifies CASSPLPEGAYGYTF.

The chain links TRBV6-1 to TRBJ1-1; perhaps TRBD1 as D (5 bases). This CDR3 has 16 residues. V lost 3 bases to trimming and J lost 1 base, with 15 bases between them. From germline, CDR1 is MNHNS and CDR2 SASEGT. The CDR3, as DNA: TGTGCCAGCAGTGATTATGGGCGTCAGGGGAACACTGAAGCTTTCTTT. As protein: CASSDYGRQGNTEAFF.

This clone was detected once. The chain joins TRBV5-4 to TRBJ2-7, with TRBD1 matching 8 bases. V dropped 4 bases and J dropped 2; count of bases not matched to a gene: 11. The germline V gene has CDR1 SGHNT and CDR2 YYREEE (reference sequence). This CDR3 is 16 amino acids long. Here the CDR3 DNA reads TGTGCCAGCAGCCCGGCAGGGGGCCTTGGGCCCTACGAGCAGTACTTC. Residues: CASSPAGGLGPYEQYF.

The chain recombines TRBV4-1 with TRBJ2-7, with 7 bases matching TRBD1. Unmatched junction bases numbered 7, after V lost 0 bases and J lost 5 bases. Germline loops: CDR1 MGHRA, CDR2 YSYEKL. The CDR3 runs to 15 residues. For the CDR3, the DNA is TGCGCCAGCAGCCAAGAGGGTTACAGGGGAAACGAGCAGTACTTC. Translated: CASSQEGYRGNEQYF.

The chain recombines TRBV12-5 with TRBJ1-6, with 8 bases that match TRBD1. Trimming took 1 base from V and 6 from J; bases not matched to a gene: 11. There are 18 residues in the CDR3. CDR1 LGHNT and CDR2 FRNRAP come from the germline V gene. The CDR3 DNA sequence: TGTGCTAGTGGTTTGGGCAGGGGGCGTGTTCCAGGTAATTCACCCCTCCACTTT. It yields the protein CASGLGRGRVPGNSPLHF.

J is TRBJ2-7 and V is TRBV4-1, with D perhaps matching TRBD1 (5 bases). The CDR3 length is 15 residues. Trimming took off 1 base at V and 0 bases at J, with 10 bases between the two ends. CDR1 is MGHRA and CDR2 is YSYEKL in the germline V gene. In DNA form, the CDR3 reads TGCGCCAGCAGCCAAGTTCCAGGGAACTCCTACGAGCAGTACTTC. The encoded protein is CASSQVPGNSYEQYF.